This TCR beta chain was identified in a study of blood T cells in healthy people across ages. CDR3 length: 16 amino acids. Trimming shortened V by 5 bases and J by 2 bases, and 16 bases separated the two germline ends. Through a sample-barcoded 5' primer and a J-beta primer mix, a second PCR was run for roughly 6 to 11 cycles. TCRdb re-called the 5' RACE reads with MiXCR, one entry per CDR3 protein. The sample carries about 780,000 distinct CDR3 sequences, roughly 46% recorded once. V gene TRBV12-3 or TRBV12-4 combines with J gene TRBJ2-4; a possible D gene is TRBD1 (7 bases). The sequence derives from a man older than 75 in good health. The sequenced sample was blood. The CDR3 DNA reads TGTGCCAGCAGTCTCCGTCAGGGGGGAACCAAAAACATTCAGTACTTC. This encodes CASSLRQGGTKNIQYF.